These T cell receptor beta chains were read from a single sample in a study of blood T cells in healthy people across ages. One entry per CDR3 protein results from TCRdb running MiXCR on the 5' RACE reads. Seen here are hundreds of thousands of distinct CDR3 sequences, around 32% observed once, and the top ten hold approximately 15%. Sequencing used blood. These receptors all stem from a woman older than 75 in good health. Each CDR3 is given with its conserved first and last residue. Fields, in order: J gene, clone size, V gene, D gene, CDR3 protein, CDR3 DNA. The D gene is left open where the match is weak. Clone size is shown for a subset of rows, as once, few, many or a class of expanded clone.

J: TRBJ2-7
size: many
V: TRBV20-1
D: TRBD2
CDR3: CSAGPSGGAPYEQYF
DNA: TGCAGTGCTGGGCCTAGCGGGGGGGCCCCCTACGAGCAGTACTTC

J: TRBJ1-1
size: few
V: TRBV20-1
D: -
CDR3: CSAPRRGNTEAFF
DNA: TGCAGTGCGCCTCGCCGGGGGAACACTGAAGCTTTCTTT

J: TRBJ1-1
size: few
V: TRBV28
D: -
CDR3: CASSPPGVDTEAFF
DNA: TGTGCCAGCAGCCCCCCCGGTGTGGACACTGAAGCTTTCTTT

J: TRBJ2-7
size: -
V: TRBV11-2
D: -
CDR3: CASSLEWGPYEQYF
DNA: TGTGCCAGCAGCTTAGAATGGGGGCCCTACGAGCAGTACTTC

J: TRBJ1-3
size: few
V: TRBV7-2
D: -
CDR3: CASSLAGRSSGNTIYF
DNA: TGTGCCAGCAGCTTGGCGGGCCGGAGCTCTGGAAACACCATATATTTT

J: TRBJ2-2
size: -
V: TRBV12-3/TRBV12-4
D: -
CDR3: CASSLARVMTGELFF
DNA: TGTGCCAGCAGTTTAGCCAGGGTTATGACCGGGGAGCTGTTTTTT

J: TRBJ2-1
size: -
V: TRBV20-1
D: -
CDR3: CSARWLERGWGQFF
DNA: TGCAGTGCTAGATGGCTAGAAAGGGGCTGGGGGCAGTTCTTC

J: TRBJ2-7
size: -
V: TRBV29-1
D: TRBD2
CDR3: CSVVGRGRADAYEQYF
DNA: TGCAGCGTTGTTGGGAGAGGGAGGGCCGACGCCTACGAGCAGTACTTC

J: TRBJ1-2
size: -
V: TRBV11-2
D: -
CDR3: CASSRAGGSYGYTF
DNA: TGTGCCAGCAGCCGCGCGGGGGGAAGCTATGGCTACACCTTC

J: TRBJ2-4
size: many
V: TRBV18
D: -
CDR3: CASSQEQGMAKNIQYF
DNA: TGTGCCAGCTCGCAAGAACAGGGTATGGCCAAAAACATTCAGTACTTC

J: TRBJ2-3
size: many
V: TRBV5-1
D: -
CDR3: CASNPSSYSTDTQYF
DNA: TGCGCCAGCAACCCTTCCTCGTATAGCACAGATACGCAGTATTTT

J: TRBJ2-5
size: many
V: TRBV9
D: -
CDR3: CASSVAGAGIDQYF
DNA: TGTGCCAGCAGCGTAGCTGGGGCAGGGATAGACCAGTACTTC

J: TRBJ2-4
size: many
V: TRBV3-1
D: TRBD1
CDR3: CASSPDGQGFSQAKNIQYF
DNA: TGTGCCAGCAGCCCAGACGGACAGGGGTTTTCTCAGGCCAAAAACATTCAGTACTTC

J: TRBJ2-2
size: -
V: TRBV30
D: -
CDR3: CARGVLGTGELFF
DNA: TGTGCCAGAGGGGTCTTGGGGACCGGGGAGCTGTTTTTT

J: TRBJ2-1
size: many
V: TRBV18
D: -
CDR3: CASSPPGRHDNEQFF
DNA: TGTGCCAGCTCACCACCCGGCAGGCATGACAATGAGCAGTTCTTC

J: TRBJ1-6
size: -
V: TRBV6-5
D: -
CDR3: CATQERRRNSPLHF
DNA: TGTGCCACCCAGGAGAGGCGGAGGAATTCACCCCTCCACTTT

J: TRBJ2-3
size: many
V: TRBV5-1
D: -
CDR3: CASSTGPGTSTDTQYF
DNA: TGCGCCAGCAGCACAGGACCCGGAACAAGCACAGATACGCAGTATTTT

J: TRBJ2-7
size: many
V: TRBV10-3
D: TRBD2
CDR3: CAISESLGGGSYEQYF
DNA: TGTGCCATCAGTGAGTCGTTGGGCGGGGGTAGTTACGAGCAGTACTTC

J: TRBJ1-2
size: -
V: TRBV12-3/TRBV12-4
D: TRBD1
CDR3: CASSRITGAPGRGYTF
DNA: TGTGCCAGCAGCCGAATAACAGGGGCCCCAGGCCGTGGCTACACCTTC

J: TRBJ1-2
size: -
V: TRBV5-1
D: -
CDR3: CASSALEGIRGYTF
DNA: TGCGCCAGCAGCGCTTTAGAAGGGATACGCGGCTACACCTTC

J: TRBJ1-4
size: many
V: TRBV5-5
D: TRBD1
CDR3: CASSLARGGTEKLFF
DNA: TGTGCCAGCAGCTTGGCCAGGGGGGGGACGGAAAAACTGTTTTTT

J: TRBJ2-6
size: once
V: TRBV11-2
D: TRBD2
CDR3: CASRPNPRTSGSVLGANVLTF
DNA: TGTGCCAGCAGACCCAATCCCCGGACTAGCGGGAGTGTCCTGGGGGCCAACGTCCTGACTTTC

J: TRBJ2-5
size: many
V: TRBV11-2
D: TRBD2
CDR3: CASSFRGVRLAGLQETQYF
DNA: TGTGCCAGCAGCTTTAGAGGGGTCCGACTAGCGGGGCTCCAAGAGACCCAGTACTTC

J: TRBJ2-3
size: many
V: TRBV6-2/TRBV6-3
D: -
CDR3: CASSPPRAIATDTQYF
DNA: TGTGCCAGCAGCCCCCCAAGGGCGATTGCCACAGATACGCAGTATTTT

J: TRBJ2-7
size: few
V: TRBV11-1
D: TRBD1
CDR3: CASSLTDRGGYEQYF
DNA: TGTGCCAGCAGCTTGACGGACAGGGGAGGCTACGAGCAGTACTTC

J: TRBJ2-7
size: -
V: TRBV20-1
D: TRBD1
CDR3: CSPWTGTYEQDF
DNA: TGCAGTCCCTGGACAGGTACTTACGAGCAGGACTTC

J: TRBJ1-1
size: many
V: TRBV12-3/TRBV12-4
D: -
CDR3: CASSFLMNTEAFF
DNA: TGTGCCAGCAGTTTCCTCATGAACACTGAAGCTTTCTTT

J: TRBJ2-2
size: many
V: TRBV30
D: TRBD2
CDR3: CAWKLAGTRDTGELFF
DNA: TGTGCCTGGAAACTAGCGGGGACTCGGGACACCGGGGAGCTGTTTTTT

J: TRBJ2-7
size: -
V: TRBV5-1
D: -
CDR3: CASAHRDTYEQYF
DNA: TGCGCCAGCGCCCACCGGGACACCTACGAGCAGTACTTC

J: TRBJ1-2
size: many
V: TRBV28
D: TRBD1
CDR3: CASSLLSPGQGNYGYTF
DNA: TGTGCCAGCAGCCTCCTGTCACCGGGACAGGGTAACTATGGCTACACCTTC

J: TRBJ2-1
size: -
V: TRBV7-2
D: -
CDR3: CASSLRQASYNEQFF
DNA: TGTGCCAGCAGCTTGCGACAGGCATCCTACAATGAGCAGTTCTTC

J: TRBJ2-2
size: -
V: TRBV11-3
D: TRBD1
CDR3: CASSYAGTDTGELFF
DNA: TGTGCCAGCAGCTACGCCGGGACAGATACCGGGGAGCTGTTTTTT

J: TRBJ2-3
size: many
V: TRBV5-1
D: -
CDR3: CASSLAAGPSTDTQYF
DNA: TGCGCCAGCAGCTTGGCGGCGGGACCAAGCACAGATACGCAGTATTTT

J: TRBJ2-3
size: -
V: TRBV5-1
D: -
CDR3: CASSLAGRWDTQYF
DNA: TGCGCCAGCAGCTTGGCGGGACGCTGGGATACGCAGTATTTT

J: TRBJ2-7
size: -
V: TRBV12-3/TRBV12-4
D: -
CDR3: CASSLFKRHRPEQYF
DNA: TGTGCCAGCAGTTTATTTAAAAGACACCGACCCGAGCAGTACTTC

J: TRBJ2-1
size: -
V: TRBV5-6
D: TRBD2
CDR3: CASSSPIAGGGQFF
DNA: TGTGCCAGCAGCTCTCCAATAGCGGGAGGTGGGCAGTTCTTC

J: TRBJ2-5
size: many
V: TRBV28
D: -
CDR3: CASRPGEETQYF
DNA: TGTGCCAGCAGACCAGGGGAGGAGACCCAGTACTTC

J: TRBJ1-2
size: -
V: TRBV2
D: -
CDR3: CARGMPGGYTF
DNA: TGTGCCAGAGGGATGCCCGGTGGCTACACCTTC

J: TRBJ1-5
size: few
V: TRBV6-2/TRBV6-3
D: TRBD1
CDR3: CASRISGGRNQPQHF
DNA: TGTGCCAGCAGGATATCAGGGGGCCGCAATCAGCCCCAGCATTTT

J: TRBJ1-5
size: -
V: TRBV6-2/TRBV6-3
D: -
CDR3: CASSQDGAWGPQHF
DNA: TGTGCCAGCAGTCAGGACGGGGCCTGGGGGCCCCAGCATTTT

J: TRBJ1-4
size: -
V: TRBV29-1
D: TRBD1
CDR3: CSVEDRFNEKLFF
DNA: TGCAGCGTGGAGGACAGGTTTAATGAAAAACTGTTTTTT

J: TRBJ2-1
size: -
V: TRBV30
D: TRBD2
CDR3: CAWDSSGGGNEQFF
DNA: TGTGCCTGGGACTCTAGCGGGGGTGGCAATGAGCAGTTCTTC

J: TRBJ2-5
size: -
V: TRBV18
D: -
CDR3: CASSRDTRGETQYF
DNA: TGTGCCAGCTCAAGGGACACCCGGGGAGAGACCCAGTACTTC

J: TRBJ2-6
size: many
V: TRBV5-6
D: -
CDR3: CASSFRNPGANVLTF
DNA: TGTGCCAGCAGCTTTAGAAATCCTGGGGCCAACGTCCTGACTTTC

J: TRBJ2-3
size: many
V: TRBV4-1
D: TRBD2
CDR3: CASSWLAGGSDTQYF
DNA: TGCGCCAGCAGCTGGCTTGCGGGGGGTTCAGATACGCAGTATTTT

J: TRBJ2-1
size: few
V: TRBV12-3/TRBV12-4
D: TRBD2
CDR3: CASSLEALGLADNEQFF
DNA: TGTGCCAGCAGTTTAGAGGCCCTGGGACTAGCGGACAATGAGCAGTTCTTC

J: TRBJ1-2
size: -
V: TRBV6-1
D: -
CDR3: CVSSEGPTGRFNYGYTF
DNA: TGTGTCAGCAGTGAAGGCCCTACTGGACGGTTTAACTATGGCTACACCTTC

J: TRBJ1-1
size: few
V: TRBV6-5
D: -
CDR3: CASSKWDGSEAFF
DNA: TGTGCCAGCAGCAAATGGGACGGTTCTGAAGCTTTCTTT

J: TRBJ2-1
size: many
V: TRBV3-1
D: TRBD2
CDR3: CASSQEGGLAGEQFF
DNA: TGTGCCAGCAGCCAAGAAGGTGGACTAGCGGGTGAGCAGTTCTTC

J: TRBJ2-1
size: -
V: TRBV28
D: -
CDR3: CASSPIRGLSYNEQVF
DNA: TGTGCCAGCAGTCCGATTAGGGGCCTTTCCTACAATGAGCAGGTCTTC

J: TRBJ1-2
size: many
V: TRBV5-1
D: TRBD1
CDR3: CASRGQGVGGYTF
DNA: TGCGCCAGCAGAGGACAGGGCGTAGGTGGCTACACCTTC

J: TRBJ2-2
size: -
V: TRBV6-5
D: -
CDR3: CASMGAASTGELFF
DNA: TGTGCCAGCATGGGGGCGGCGAGCACCGGGGAGCTGTTTTTT

J: TRBJ2-4
size: -
V: TRBV7-8
D: -
CDR3: CASSLAGSSVIAKNIQYF
DNA: TGTGCCAGCAGCTTAGCGGGGTCTAGCGTAATAGCCAAAAACATTCAGTACTTC

J: TRBJ1-2
size: -
V: TRBV27
D: TRBD1
CDR3: CASSRRGTELSLNYGYTF
DNA: TGTGCCAGCAGTCGGCGCGGGACAGAACTTTCTCTTAACTATGGCTACACCTTC

J: TRBJ2-3
size: many
V: TRBV5-1
D: TRBD2
CDR3: CASKVAGGPSDTQYF
DNA: TGCGCCAGCAAGGTGGCGGGGGGGCCCTCAGATACGCAGTATTTT

J: TRBJ1-1
size: -
V: TRBV6-4
D: -
CDR3: CASSDDGQANTEAFF
DNA: TGTGCCAGCAGTGACGATGGCCAGGCGAACACTGAAGCTTTCTTT

J: TRBJ1-2
size: many
V: TRBV5-6
D: -
CDR3: CASSSRGVRLHGYTF
DNA: TGTGCCAGCAGCTCCCGGGGGGTGCGACTCCATGGCTACACCTTC

J: TRBJ1-4
size: -
V: TRBV5-1
D: -
CDR3: CASSLRSIANEKLFF
DNA: TGCGCCAGCAGCTTACGGTCAATCGCTAATGAAAAACTGTTTTTT

J: TRBJ1-4
size: -
V: TRBV12-3/TRBV12-4
D: -
CDR3: CAGSLYRGEKLFF
DNA: TGTGCCGGCAGTCTGTACAGAGGCGAAAAACTGTTTTTT

J: TRBJ2-7
size: many
V: TRBV29-1
D: TRBD1
CDR3: CSVGTGRYEQYF
DNA: TGCAGCGTTGGGACAGGGAGATACGAGCAGTACTTC